The rows below give T cell receptor beta chains drawn from one sample of a study of blood T cell repertoires in COVID-19. Profiling relied on immunoSEQ multiplex PCR, and the TCRdb table lists in-frame clones only, not all of them. Among 360,000 or so clones listed, about 88% were seen once. Sequencing was performed on PBMCs or T cells enriched from blood (not recorded which). The receptors come from a woman aged 25 to 45 who had recovered from COVID-19. Both conserved end residues are part of each CDR3. Fields, in order: J gene, D gene, V gene, CDR3 length, clone size, CDR3 protein, CDR3 DNA. D genes are given only for firm matches. The size field is filled for only some rows; it gives once, few, many or a size class.

j_gene: TRBJ2-5; d_gene: TRBD1; v_gene: TRBV5-1; len: 17; abundance: NA; CDR3aa: CASSHRQGQVQLETQYF; CDR3nt: TGCGCCAGCAGCCATAGACAAGGACAGGTCCAATTAGAGACCCAGTACTTC
j_gene: TRBJ1-1; d_gene: NA; v_gene: TRBV7-9; len: 13; abundance: NA; CDR3aa: CASSLSRSTEAFF; CDR3nt: TGTGCCAGCAGCCTTAGTCGGAGCACTGAAGCTTTCTTT
j_gene: TRBJ1-2; d_gene: NA; v_gene: TRBV28; len: 15; abundance: NA; CDR3aa: CASSSASRGDYGYTF; CDR3nt: TGTGCCAGCAGTTCCGCCTCCAGGGGTGACTATGGCTACACCTTC
j_gene: TRBJ2-1; d_gene: TRBD2; v_gene: TRBV6-5; len: 15; abundance: NA; CDR3aa: CASSFSGSSYNEQFF; CDR3nt: TGTGCCAGCAGCTTTAGCGGGAGCTCCTACAATGAGCAGTTCTTC
j_gene: TRBJ2-7; d_gene: TRBD1; v_gene: TRBV7-2; len: 15; abundance: NA; CDR3aa: CASSWTTGGSYEQYF; CDR3nt: TGTGCCAGCAGCTGGACGACAGGGGGATCCTACGAGCAGTACTTC
j_gene: TRBJ1-2; d_gene: NA; v_gene: TRBV4-1; len: 13; abundance: NA; CDR3aa: CASSQAPGVGYTF; CDR3nt: TGCGCCAGCAGCCAAGCCCCAGGGGTGGGCTACACCTTC
j_gene: TRBJ2-7; d_gene: TRBD1; v_gene: TRBV7-6; len: 15; abundance: NA; CDR3aa: CASSSPGTGLYEQYF; CDR3nt: TGTGCCAGCAGCTCACCCGGGACAGGACTCTACGAGCAGTACTTC
j_gene: TRBJ2-3; d_gene: TRBD2; v_gene: TRBV7-7; len: 16; abundance: NA; CDR3aa: CASSPGLAGSTDTQYF; CDR3nt: TGTGCTAGCAGCCCAGGACTAGCGGGGAGCACAGATACGCAGTATTTT
j_gene: TRBJ1-1; d_gene: NA; v_gene: TRBV18; len: 14; abundance: NA; CDR3aa: CASSPLQENTEAFF; CDR3nt: TGTGCCAGCTCACCTTTACAGGAGAACACTGAAGCTTTCTTT
j_gene: TRBJ2-1; d_gene: TRBD1; v_gene: TRBV4-2; len: 17; abundance: NA; CDR3aa: CASSHTTGTGAYNEQFF; CDR3nt: TGTGCCAGCAGCCATACAACCGGGACAGGGGCCTACAATGAGCAGTTCTTC
j_gene: TRBJ2-7; d_gene: NA; v_gene: TRBV7-3; len: 15; abundance: NA; CDR3aa: CASSLQGGNSYEQYF; CDR3nt: TGTGCCAGCAGCTTACAGGGGGGCAACTCCTACGAGCAGTACTTC
j_gene: TRBJ2-5; d_gene: NA; v_gene: TRBV6-1; len: 16; abundance: NA; CDR3aa: CASSVSISGVQETQYF; CDR3nt: TGTGCCAGCAGTGTTTCAATCTCAGGGGTACAAGAGACCCAGTACTTC
j_gene: TRBJ1-1; d_gene: TRBD1; v_gene: TRBV6-5; len: 15; abundance: NA; CDR3aa: CASSLGGTGRTEAFF; CDR3nt: TGTGCCAGCAGTCTGGGTGGGACAGGGCGAACTGAAGCTTTCTTT
j_gene: TRBJ2-3; d_gene: NA; v_gene: TRBV30; len: 13; abundance: many; CDR3aa: CAWSVRERDTQYF; CDR3nt: TGTGCCTGGAGTGTACGGGAAAGAGATACGCAGTATTTT
j_gene: TRBJ1-2; d_gene: NA; v_gene: TRBV20-1; len: 11; abundance: NA; CDR3aa: CSAVRGEGYTF; CDR3nt: TGCAGTGCGGTGCGGGGCGAAGGCTACACCTTC
j_gene: TRBJ2-7; d_gene: NA; v_gene: TRBV3-1/TRBV3-2; len: 14; abundance: NA; CDR3aa: CASSQGRGSYEQYF; CDR3nt: TGTGCCAGCAGCCAAGGCAGGGGCTCCTACGAGCAGTACTTC
j_gene: TRBJ2-7; d_gene: TRBD2; v_gene: TRBV18; len: 15; abundance: few; CDR3aa: CASSPTGGAAYEQYF; CDR3nt: TGTGCCAGCTCACCGACGGGAGGGGCGGCCTACGAGCAGTACTTC
j_gene: TRBJ2-5; d_gene: TRBD1; v_gene: TRBV30; len: 14; abundance: NA; CDR3aa: CAWNAQGGAETQYF; CDR3nt: TGTGCCTGGAACGCACAGGGGGGAGCCGAGACCCAGTACTTC
j_gene: TRBJ2-2; d_gene: NA; v_gene: TRBV9; len: 16; abundance: NA; CDR3aa: CASSGEQGTNTGELFF; CDR3nt: TGTGCCAGCTCGGGAGAACAGGGGACGAACACCGGGGAGCTGTTTTTT
j_gene: TRBJ1-1; d_gene: NA; v_gene: TRBV18; len: 14; abundance: NA; CDR3aa: CASSKSTVNTEAFF; CDR3nt: TGTGCCAGCTCAAAAAGCACGGTGAACACTGAAGCTTTCTTT
j_gene: TRBJ1-1; d_gene: NA; v_gene: TRBV28; len: 12; abundance: NA; CDR3aa: CASSLDGSGAFF; CDR3nt: TGTGCCAGCAGTTTAGATGGGAGCGGAGCTTTCTTT
j_gene: TRBJ1-2; d_gene: NA; v_gene: TRBV21-1; len: 21; abundance: NA; CDR3aa: CASSIYGRRVDTISPNYGYTF; CDR3nt: TGTGCCAGCAGCATTTATGGCCGTCGGGTGGACACTATATCCCCTAACTATGGCTACACCTTC
j_gene: TRBJ2-2; d_gene: TRBD2; v_gene: TRBV3-1/TRBV3-2; len: 17; abundance: NA; CDR3aa: CASSHGRRLADTGELFF; CDR3nt: TGTGCCAGCAGCCACGGACGGCGACTAGCGGACACCGGGGAGCTGTTTTTT
j_gene: TRBJ2-2; d_gene: NA; v_gene: TRBV3-1/TRBV3-2; len: 17; abundance: NA; CDR3aa: CASSQGGGGPRPGELFF; CDR3nt: TGTGCCAGCAGCCAAGGGGGGGGCGGGCCAAGGCCCGGGGAGCTGTTTTTT
j_gene: TRBJ1-1; d_gene: NA; v_gene: TRBV19; len: 14; abundance: NA; CDR3aa: CASSLGQTGTEAFF; CDR3nt: TGTGCCAGTAGTCTTGGACAGACTGGCACTGAAGCTTTCTTT
j_gene: TRBJ2-5; d_gene: NA; v_gene: TRBV12-5; len: 14; abundance: NA; CDR3aa: CASGFIGGRETQYF; CDR3nt: TGTGCTAGTGGTTTTATCGGGGGAAGGGAGACCCAGTACTTC
j_gene: TRBJ1-2; d_gene: TRBD1; v_gene: TRBV28; len: 15; abundance: NA; CDR3aa: CASSTGQGVLSGYTF; CDR3nt: TGTGCCAGCAGCACTGGACAGGGGGTTTTGTCTGGCTACACCTTC
j_gene: TRBJ1-2; d_gene: NA; v_gene: TRBV11-2; len: 15; abundance: NA; CDR3aa: CASSPWGGKDYGYTF; CDR3nt: TGTGCCAGCAGCCCATGGGGGGGTAAGGACTATGGCTACACCTTC
j_gene: TRBJ2-7; d_gene: TRBD1; v_gene: TRBV5-1; len: 13; abundance: NA; CDR3aa: CASSGTGLYEQYF; CDR3nt: TGCGCCAGCTCCGGGACAGGGCTCTACGAGCAGTACTTC
j_gene: TRBJ2-3; d_gene: TRBD2; v_gene: TRBV5-1; len: 16; abundance: NA; CDR3aa: CASSSTSGNWADTQYF; CDR3nt: TGCGCCAGCAGCTCGACTAGCGGGAATTGGGCAGATACGCAGTATTTT
j_gene: TRBJ2-1; d_gene: NA; v_gene: TRBV28; len: 16; abundance: NA; CDR3aa: CASSLYSPSSYNEQFF; CDR3nt: TGTGCCAGCAGTTTGTACTCCCCGAGCTCCTACAATGAGCAGTTCTTC
j_gene: TRBJ1-6; d_gene: NA; v_gene: TRBV6-5; len: 13; abundance: NA; CDR3aa: CATSYGGNSPLHF; CDR3nt: TGTGCCACCAGTTACGGGGGGAATTCACCCCTCCACTTT
j_gene: TRBJ1-3; d_gene: NA; v_gene: TRBV5-1; len: 15; abundance: NA; CDR3aa: CASSFNTGGGNTIYF; CDR3nt: TGCGCCAGCAGCTTTAATACTGGGGGCGGAAACACCATATATTTT
j_gene: TRBJ1-5; d_gene: NA; v_gene: TRBV21-1; len: 16; abundance: NA; CDR3aa: CASSWDRPYSNQPQHF; CDR3nt: TGTGCCAGCAGCTGGGACAGGCCCTATAGCAATCAGCCCCAGCATTTT
j_gene: TRBJ1-1; d_gene: NA; v_gene: TRBV28; len: 15; abundance: NA; CDR3aa: CASSLRFTRPTEAFF; CDR3nt: TGTGCCAGCAGTTTGAGGTTCACTCGTCCCACTGAAGCTTTCTTT
j_gene: TRBJ2-7; d_gene: NA; v_gene: TRBV12-3/TRBV12-4; len: 13; abundance: NA; CDR3aa: CASSFGLAPEQYF; CDR3nt: TGTGCCAGCAGTTTCGGTCTAGCGCCCGAGCAGTACTTC
j_gene: TRBJ1-2; d_gene: NA; v_gene: TRBV4-2; len: 14; abundance: NA; CDR3aa: CASSQGERNYGYTF; CDR3nt: TGTGCCAGCAGCCAAGGAGAGCGAAACTATGGCTACACCTTC
j_gene: TRBJ1-1; d_gene: TRBD1; v_gene: TRBV6-5; len: 13; abundance: NA; CDR3aa: CASSTRTGTEAFF; CDR3nt: TGTGCCAGCAGTACGCGGACAGGGACTGAAGCTTTCTTT
j_gene: TRBJ2-2; d_gene: TRBD1; v_gene: TRBV24-1; len: 19; abundance: NA; CDR3aa: CATSESSRDRGRNTGELFF; CDR3nt: TGTGCCACCAGTGAGTCCTCCCGGGACAGGGGCCGTAACACCGGGGAGCTGTTTTTT
j_gene: TRBJ2-3; d_gene: TRBD1; v_gene: TRBV2; len: 13; abundance: NA; CDR3aa: CASSGDRHIAQYF; CDR3nt: TGTGCCAGCAGTGGGGACAGGCACATTGCGCAGTATTTT
j_gene: TRBJ2-1; d_gene: TRBD2; v_gene: TRBV5-6; len: 15; abundance: NA; CDR3aa: CASSRRGGSYNEQFF; CDR3nt: TGTGCCAGCAGCCGCCGCGGGGGGTCCTACAATGAGCAGTTCTTC
j_gene: TRBJ2-5; d_gene: NA; v_gene: TRBV5-4; len: 14; abundance: NA; CDR3aa: CASSGSGFQETQYF; CDR3nt: TGTGCCAGCAGCGGCAGTGGTTTCCAAGAGACCCAGTACTTC
j_gene: TRBJ2-5; d_gene: TRBD1; v_gene: TRBV11-2; len: 13; abundance: NA; CDR3aa: CASSQQGKETQYF; CDR3nt: TGTGCCAGCAGCCAACAGGGGAAAGAGACCCAGTACTTC
j_gene: TRBJ2-7; d_gene: TRBD2; v_gene: TRBV12-3/TRBV12-4; len: 12; abundance: NA; CDR3aa: CASGTSRREQYF; CDR3nt: TGTGCCAGCGGGACTAGCCGCCGGGAGCAGTACTTC
j_gene: TRBJ1-5; d_gene: NA; v_gene: TRBV7-6; len: 13; abundance: NA; CDR3aa: CASSFLGNQPQHF; CDR3nt: TGTGCCAGCAGCTTTTTAGGCAATCAGCCCCAGCATTTT
j_gene: TRBJ1-5; d_gene: NA; v_gene: TRBV5-1; len: 15; abundance: NA; CDR3aa: CASSLTGGVDQPQHF; CDR3nt: TGCGCCAGCAGCTTGACTGGGGGCGTCGATCAGCCCCAGCATTTT
j_gene: TRBJ1-1; d_gene: NA; v_gene: TRBV3-1/TRBV3-2; len: 15; abundance: once; CDR3aa: CASSQGWGPNTEAFF; CDR3nt: TGTGCCAGCAGCCAAGGGTGGGGCCCTAACACTGAAGCTTTCTTT
j_gene: TRBJ2-5; d_gene: NA; v_gene: TRBV5-1; len: 14; abundance: NA; CDR3aa: CASSFGQGTETQYF; CDR3nt: TGCGCCAGCAGCTTTGGTCAGGGTACAGAGACCCAGTACTTC
j_gene: TRBJ2-7; d_gene: NA; v_gene: TRBV7-2; len: 13; abundance: NA; CDR3aa: CASSFRDNYEQYF; CDR3nt: TGTGCCAGCAGCTTCCGGGACAACTACGAGCAGTACTTC
j_gene: TRBJ2-7; d_gene: TRBD1; v_gene: TRBV10-3; len: 15; abundance: once; CDR3aa: CAISGFSGQGYEQYF; CDR3nt: TGTGCCATCAGTGGATTCTCGGGACAGGGATACGAGCAGTACTTC
j_gene: TRBJ2-7; d_gene: NA; v_gene: TRBV5-5; len: 12; abundance: NA; CDR3aa: CASSPTGYEQYF; CDR3nt: TGTGCCAGCAGCCCCACGGGCTACGAGCAGTACTTC